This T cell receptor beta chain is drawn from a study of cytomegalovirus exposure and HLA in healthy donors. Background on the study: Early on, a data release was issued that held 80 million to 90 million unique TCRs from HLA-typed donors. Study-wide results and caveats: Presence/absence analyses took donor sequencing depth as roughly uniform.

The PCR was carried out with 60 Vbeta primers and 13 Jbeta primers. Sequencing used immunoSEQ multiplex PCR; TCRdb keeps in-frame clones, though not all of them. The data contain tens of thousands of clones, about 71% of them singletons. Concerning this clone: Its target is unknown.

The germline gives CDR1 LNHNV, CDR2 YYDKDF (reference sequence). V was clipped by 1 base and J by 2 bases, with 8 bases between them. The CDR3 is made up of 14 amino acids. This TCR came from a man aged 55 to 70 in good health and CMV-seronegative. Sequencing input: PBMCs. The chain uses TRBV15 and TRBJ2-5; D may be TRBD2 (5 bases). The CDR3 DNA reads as TGTGCCACCAGCAGAGCTCCGGGACAAGAGACCCAGTACTTC. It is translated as CATSRAPGQETQYF.